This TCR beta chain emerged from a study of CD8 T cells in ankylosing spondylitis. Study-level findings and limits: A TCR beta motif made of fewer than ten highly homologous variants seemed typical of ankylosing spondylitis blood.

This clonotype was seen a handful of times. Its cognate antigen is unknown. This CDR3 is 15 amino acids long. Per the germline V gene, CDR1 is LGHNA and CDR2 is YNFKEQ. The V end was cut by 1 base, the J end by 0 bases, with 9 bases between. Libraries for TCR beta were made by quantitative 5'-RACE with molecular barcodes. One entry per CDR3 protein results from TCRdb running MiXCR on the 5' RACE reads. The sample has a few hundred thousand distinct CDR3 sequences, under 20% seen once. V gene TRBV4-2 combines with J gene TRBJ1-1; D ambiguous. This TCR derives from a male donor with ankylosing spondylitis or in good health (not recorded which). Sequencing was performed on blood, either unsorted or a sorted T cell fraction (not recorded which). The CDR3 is CASSQVRTMNTEAFF. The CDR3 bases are TGTGCCAGCAGCCAAGTCCGGACCATGAACACTGAAGCTTTCTTT.